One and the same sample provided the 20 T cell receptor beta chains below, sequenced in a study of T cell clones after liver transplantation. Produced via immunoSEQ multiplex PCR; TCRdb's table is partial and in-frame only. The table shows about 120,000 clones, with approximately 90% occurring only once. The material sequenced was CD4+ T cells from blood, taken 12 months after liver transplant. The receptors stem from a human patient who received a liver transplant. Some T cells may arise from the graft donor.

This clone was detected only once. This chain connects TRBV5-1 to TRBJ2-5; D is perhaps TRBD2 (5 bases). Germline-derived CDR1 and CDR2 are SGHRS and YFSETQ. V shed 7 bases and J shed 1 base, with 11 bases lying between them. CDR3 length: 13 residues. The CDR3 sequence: CASRHGGQETQYF. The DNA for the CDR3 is TGCGCCAGCCGCCACGGAGGCCAAGAGACCCAGTACTTC.

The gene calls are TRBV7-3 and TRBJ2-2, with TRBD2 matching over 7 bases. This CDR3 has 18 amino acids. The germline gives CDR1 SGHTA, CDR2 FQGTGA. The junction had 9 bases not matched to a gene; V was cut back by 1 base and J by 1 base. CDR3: CASSLNPMAGVNTGELFF. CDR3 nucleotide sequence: TGTGCCAGCAGCTTAAATCCGATGGCGGGAGTGAACACCGGGGAGCTGTTTTTT.

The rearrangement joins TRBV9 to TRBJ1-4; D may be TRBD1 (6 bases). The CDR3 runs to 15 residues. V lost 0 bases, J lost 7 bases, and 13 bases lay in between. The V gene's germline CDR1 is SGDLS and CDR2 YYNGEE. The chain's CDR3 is CASSVAGGLGEKLFF. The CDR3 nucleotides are TGTGCCAGCAGCGTAGCTGGGGGGCTCGGTGAAAAACTGTTTTTT.

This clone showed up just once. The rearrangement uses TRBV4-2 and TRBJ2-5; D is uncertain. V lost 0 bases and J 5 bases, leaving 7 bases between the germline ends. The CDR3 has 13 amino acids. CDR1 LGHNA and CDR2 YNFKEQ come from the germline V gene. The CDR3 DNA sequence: TGTGCCAGCAGCCAAGATCTGGCGGAGACCCAGTACTTC. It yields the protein CASSQDLAETQYF.

CDR3 amino acids: CATRTPETSGRSTDTQYF. The DNA for the CDR3 is TGTGCCACCCGAACCCCGGAGACTAGCGGGAGAAGCACAGATACGCAGTATTTT. V gene TRBV15 combines with J gene TRBJ2-3; 12 nucleotides line up with TRBD2. The ends lost 8 bases at V and 0 bases at J; junction bases unmatched: 12. This CDR3 is built from 18 residues. Per germline, CDR1 LNHNV and CDR2 YYDKDF (reference sequence). Variable domain in full (rest from reference TRBV15 and TRBJ2-3): DAMVIQNPRYQVTQFGKPVTLSCSQTLNHNVMYWYQQKSSQAPKLLFHYYDKDFNNEADTPDNFQSRRPNTSFCFLDIRSPGLGDTAMYLCATRTPETSGRSTDTQYFGPGTRLTVL.

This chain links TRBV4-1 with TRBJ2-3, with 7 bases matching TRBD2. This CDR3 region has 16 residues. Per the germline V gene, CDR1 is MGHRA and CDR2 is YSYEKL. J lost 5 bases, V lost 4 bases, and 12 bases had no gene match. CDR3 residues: CASSRSWPTGGDTQYF. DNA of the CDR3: TGCGCCAGCAGCCGGAGTTGGCCGACGGGGGGAGATACGCAGTATTTT.

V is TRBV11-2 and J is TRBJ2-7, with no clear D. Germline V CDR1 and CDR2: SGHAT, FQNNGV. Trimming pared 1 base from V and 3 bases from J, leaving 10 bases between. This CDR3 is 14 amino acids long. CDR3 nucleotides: TGTGCCAGCAGCTTAGTGTGGCAGAACTACGAGCAGTACTTC. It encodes CASSLVWQNYEQYF.

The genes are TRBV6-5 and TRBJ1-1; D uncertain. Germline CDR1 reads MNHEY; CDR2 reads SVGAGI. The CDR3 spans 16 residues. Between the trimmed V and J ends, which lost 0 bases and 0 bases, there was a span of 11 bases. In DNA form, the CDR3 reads TGTGCCAGCAGTTACTCGAGATCGGCACTGAACACTGAAGCTTTCTTT. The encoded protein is CASSYSRSALNTEAFF.

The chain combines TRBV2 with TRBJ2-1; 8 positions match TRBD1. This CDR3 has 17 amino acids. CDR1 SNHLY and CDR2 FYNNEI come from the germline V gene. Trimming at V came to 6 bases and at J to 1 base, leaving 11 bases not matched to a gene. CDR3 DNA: TGTGCCAGCAGAGACCCTCAGGGGGCCAGATCCTACAATGAGCAGTTCTTC. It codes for CASRDPQGARSYNEQFF.

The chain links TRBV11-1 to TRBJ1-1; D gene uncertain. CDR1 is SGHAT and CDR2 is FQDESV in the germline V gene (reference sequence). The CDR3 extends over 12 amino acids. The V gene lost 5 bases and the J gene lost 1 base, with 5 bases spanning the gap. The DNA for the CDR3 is TGTGCCAGCAGCACTCAGAACACTGAAGCTTTCTTT. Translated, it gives CASSTQNTEAFF.

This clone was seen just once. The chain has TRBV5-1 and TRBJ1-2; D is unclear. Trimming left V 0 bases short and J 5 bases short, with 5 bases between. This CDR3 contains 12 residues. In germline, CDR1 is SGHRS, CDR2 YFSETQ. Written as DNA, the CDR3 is TGCGCCAGCAGCTTGGACAGTTATGGCTACACCTTC. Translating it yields CASSLDSYGYTF. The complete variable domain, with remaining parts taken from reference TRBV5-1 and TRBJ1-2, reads KAGVTQTPRYLIKTRGQQVTLSCSPISGHRSVSWYQQTPGQGLQFLFEYFSETQRNKGNFPGRFSGRQFSNSRSEMNVSTLELGDSALYLCASSLDSYGYTFGSGTRLTVV.

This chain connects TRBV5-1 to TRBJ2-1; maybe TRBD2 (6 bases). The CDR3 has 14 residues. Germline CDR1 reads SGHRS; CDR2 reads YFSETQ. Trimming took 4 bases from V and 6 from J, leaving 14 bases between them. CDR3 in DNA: TGCGCCAGCAGCCCGCGGGGAGATACCAATGAGCAGTTCTTC. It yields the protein CASSPRGDTNEQFF.

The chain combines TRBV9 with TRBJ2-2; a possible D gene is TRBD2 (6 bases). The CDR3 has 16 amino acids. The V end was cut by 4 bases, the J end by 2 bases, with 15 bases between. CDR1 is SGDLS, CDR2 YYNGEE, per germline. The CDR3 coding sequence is TGTGCCAGCAGCTCCTCGGCGGGGATTAACACCGGGGAGCTGTTTTTT. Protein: CASSSSAGINTGELFF.

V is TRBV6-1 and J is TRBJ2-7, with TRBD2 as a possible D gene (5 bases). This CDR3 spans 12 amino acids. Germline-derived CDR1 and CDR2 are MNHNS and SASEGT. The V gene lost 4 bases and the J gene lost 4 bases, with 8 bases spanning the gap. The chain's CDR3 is CASSVSGYEQYF. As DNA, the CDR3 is TGTGCCAGCAGTGTCTCGGGGTACGAGCAGTACTTC.

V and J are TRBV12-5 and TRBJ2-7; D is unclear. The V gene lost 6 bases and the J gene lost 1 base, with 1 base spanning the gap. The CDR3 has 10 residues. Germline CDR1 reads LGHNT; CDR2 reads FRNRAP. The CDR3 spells CASGSYEQYF. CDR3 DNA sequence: TGTGCTAGTGGGTCCTACGAGCAGTACTTC.

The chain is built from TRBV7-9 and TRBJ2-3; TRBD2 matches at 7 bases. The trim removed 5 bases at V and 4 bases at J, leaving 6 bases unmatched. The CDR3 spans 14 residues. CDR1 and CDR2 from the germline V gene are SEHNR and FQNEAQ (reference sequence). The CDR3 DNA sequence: TGTGCCAGCAGCCGGCCGGGAGGTTCAGATACGCAGTATTTT. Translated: CASSRPGGSDTQYF.

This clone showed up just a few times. CDR3 nucleotides: TGTGCCAGCAGCAAAGTACGTGTCGGCACCGCGAGACAGGGAGGCACTGAAGCTTTCTTT. Translated, it gives CASSKVRVGTARQGGTEAFF. V is TRBV21-1 and J is TRBJ1-1; the table calls TRBD1, which could not be checked here. TRBV21-1 is a pseudogene segment. The CDR3 covers 20 residues.

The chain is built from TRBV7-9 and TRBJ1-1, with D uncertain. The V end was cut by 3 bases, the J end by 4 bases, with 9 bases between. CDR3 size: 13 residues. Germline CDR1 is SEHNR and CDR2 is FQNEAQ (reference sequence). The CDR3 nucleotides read TGTGCCAGCAGCTTGGAGGGCTCCACTGAAGCTTTCTTT. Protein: CASSLEGSTEAFF.

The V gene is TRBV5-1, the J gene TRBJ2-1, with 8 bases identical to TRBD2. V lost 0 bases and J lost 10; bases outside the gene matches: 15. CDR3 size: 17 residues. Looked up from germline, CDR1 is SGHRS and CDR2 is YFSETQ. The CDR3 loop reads CASSLDLRAGVPNEQFF. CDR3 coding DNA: TGCGCCAGCAGCTTGGACCTGAGAGCGGGAGTACCCAACGAGCAGTTCTTC. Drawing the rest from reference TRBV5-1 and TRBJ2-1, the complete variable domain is KAGVTQTPRYLIKTRGQQVTLSCSPISGHRSVSWYQQTPGQGLQFLFEYFSETQRNKGNFPGRFSGRQFSNSRSEMNVSTLELGDSALYLCASSLDLRAGVPNEQFFGPGTRLTVL.

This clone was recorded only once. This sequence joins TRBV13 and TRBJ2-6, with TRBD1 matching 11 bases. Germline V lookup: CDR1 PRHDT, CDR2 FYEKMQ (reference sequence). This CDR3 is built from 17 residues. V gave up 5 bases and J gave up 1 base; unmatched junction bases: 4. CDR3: CASSPRDRGSGANVLTF. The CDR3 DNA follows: TGTGCCAGCAGCCCCCGGGACAGGGGGTCTGGGGCCAACGTCCTGACTTTC.